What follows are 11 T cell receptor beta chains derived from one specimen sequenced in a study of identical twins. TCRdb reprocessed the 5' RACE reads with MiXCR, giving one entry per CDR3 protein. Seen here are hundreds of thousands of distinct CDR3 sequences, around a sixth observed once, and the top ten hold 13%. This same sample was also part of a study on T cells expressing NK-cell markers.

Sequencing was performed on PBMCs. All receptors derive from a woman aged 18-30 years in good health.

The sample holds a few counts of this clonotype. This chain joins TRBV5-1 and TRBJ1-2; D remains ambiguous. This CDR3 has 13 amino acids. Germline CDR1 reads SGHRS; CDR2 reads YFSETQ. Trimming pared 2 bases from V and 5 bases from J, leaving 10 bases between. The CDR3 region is CASSFGMVYGYTF. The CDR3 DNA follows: TGCGCCAGCAGCTTCGGGATGGTGTATGGCTACACCTTC. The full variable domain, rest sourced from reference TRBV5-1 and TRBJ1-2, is KAGVTQTPRYLIKTRGQQVTLSCSPISGHRSVSWYQQTPGQGLQFLFEYFSETQRNKGNFPGRFSGRQFSNSRSEMNVSTLELGDSALYLCASSFGMVYGYTFGSGTRLTVV.

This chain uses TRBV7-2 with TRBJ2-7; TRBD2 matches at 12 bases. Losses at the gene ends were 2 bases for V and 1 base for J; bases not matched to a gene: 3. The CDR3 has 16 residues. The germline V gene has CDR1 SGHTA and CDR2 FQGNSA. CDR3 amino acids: CASSLRTSGKSYEQYF. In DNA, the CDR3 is TGTGCCAGCAGCTTAAGGACTAGCGGGAAATCCTACGAGCAGTACTTC.

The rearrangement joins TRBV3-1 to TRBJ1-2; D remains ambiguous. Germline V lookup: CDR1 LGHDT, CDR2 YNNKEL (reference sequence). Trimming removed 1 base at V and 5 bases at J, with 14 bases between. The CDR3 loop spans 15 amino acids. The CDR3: CASSQASDGYYGYTF. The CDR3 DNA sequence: TGTGCCAGCAGCCAAGCTTCGGACGGCTATTATGGCTACACCTTC.

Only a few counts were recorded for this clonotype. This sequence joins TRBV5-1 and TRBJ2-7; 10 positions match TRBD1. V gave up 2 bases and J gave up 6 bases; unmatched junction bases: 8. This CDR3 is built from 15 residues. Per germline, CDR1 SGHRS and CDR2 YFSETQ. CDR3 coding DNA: TGCGCCAGCAGCTTTCAGGGACAGGGGTCGCTCGAGCAGTACTTC. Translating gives CASSFQGQGSLEQYF.

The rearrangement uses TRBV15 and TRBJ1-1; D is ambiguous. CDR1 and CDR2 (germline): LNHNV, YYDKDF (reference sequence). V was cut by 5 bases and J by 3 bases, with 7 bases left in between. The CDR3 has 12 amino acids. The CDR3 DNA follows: TGTGCCACCAGCGGACGGCACACTGAAGCTTTCTTT. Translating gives CATSGRHTEAFF.

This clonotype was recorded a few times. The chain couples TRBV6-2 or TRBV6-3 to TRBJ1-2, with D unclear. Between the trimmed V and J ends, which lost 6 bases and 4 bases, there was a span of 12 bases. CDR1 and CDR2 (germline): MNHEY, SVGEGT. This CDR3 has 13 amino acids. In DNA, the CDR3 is TGTGCCAGCAGATACACCGGGAGCTATGGCTACACCTTC. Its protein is CASRYTGSYGYTF.

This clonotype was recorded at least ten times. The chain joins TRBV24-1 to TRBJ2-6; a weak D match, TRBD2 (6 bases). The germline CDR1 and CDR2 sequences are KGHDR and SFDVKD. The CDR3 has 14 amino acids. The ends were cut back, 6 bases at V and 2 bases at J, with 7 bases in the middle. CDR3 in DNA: TGTGCCACCAGTCCGGGAGCTGGGGCCAACGTCCTGACTTTC. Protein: CATSPGAGANVLTF.

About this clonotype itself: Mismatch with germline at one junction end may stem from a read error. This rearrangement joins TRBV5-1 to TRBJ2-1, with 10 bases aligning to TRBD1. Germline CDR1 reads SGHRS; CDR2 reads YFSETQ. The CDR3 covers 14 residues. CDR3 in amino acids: CASSRQGAGNGQFF. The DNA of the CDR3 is TGCGCCAGCAGCCGACAGGGGGCAGGCAATGGGCAGTTCTTC.

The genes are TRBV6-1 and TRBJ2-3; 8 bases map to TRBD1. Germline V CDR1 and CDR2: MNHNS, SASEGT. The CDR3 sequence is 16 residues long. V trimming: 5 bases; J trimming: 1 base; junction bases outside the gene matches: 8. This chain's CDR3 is CASSPMDRARTDTQYF. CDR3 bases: TGTGCCAGCAGTCCCATGGACAGGGCCCGCACAGATACGCAGTATTTT.

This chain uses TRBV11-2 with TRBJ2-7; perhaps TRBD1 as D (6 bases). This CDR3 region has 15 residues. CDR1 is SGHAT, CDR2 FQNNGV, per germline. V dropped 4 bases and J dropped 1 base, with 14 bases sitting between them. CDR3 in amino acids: CASSSPDSWSYEQYF. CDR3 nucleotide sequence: TGTGCCAGCAGCTCCCCGGACAGTTGGTCCTACGAGCAGTACTTC.

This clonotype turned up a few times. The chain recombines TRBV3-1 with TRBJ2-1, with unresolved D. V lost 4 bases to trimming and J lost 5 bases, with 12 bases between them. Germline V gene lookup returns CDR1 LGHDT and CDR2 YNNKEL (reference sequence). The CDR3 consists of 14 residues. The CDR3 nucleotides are TGTGCCAGCAGCCCTAGGCTGTCAAACAATGAGCAGTTCTTC. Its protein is CASSPRLSNNEQFF.